The source of this TCR beta chain is a study of cytomegalovirus exposure and HLA in healthy donors. The study, taken as a whole, reports: Later genetic work tied a missense DCLRE1C variant to beta-chain V and J trimming. Being productive about 87% or about 30% of the time was typical of most TCR beta V segments in an earlier analysis. The authors listed some 150 TCR beta chains as cytomegalovirus-associated.

The germline gives CDR1 LNHDA, CDR2 SQIVND (reference sequence). The CDR3 has 14 residues. V lost 7 bases and J 1 base, leaving 10 bases between the germline ends. Use of 60 Vbeta and 13 Jbeta primers characterized the PCR. TCRdb's copy holds only in-frame clones and misses some; the assay was immunoSEQ multiplex PCR. This table holds 85,000 to 95,000 clones, 70% to 85% found once. Details on this clone: Its antigen is currently unknown.

Each donor was nominally healthy when sampled (though unrecorded immune exposures were likely). V and J are TRBV19 and TRBJ1-4; D is possibly TRBD1 (6 bases). The sequencing sample was made of PBMCs. This clonotype originated in a man aged 25-45 years in good health and CMV-seropositive. The CDR3: CASKGQLTNEKLFF. The CDR3 region has the DNA TGTGCCAGTAAAGGACAGCTAACTAATGAAAAACTGTTTTTT.